Described below is a single T cell receptor beta chain sequence and its context. This sample was included in a study of blood T cell repertoires in COVID-19. Whole-study context: COVID-19 samples collected from the United States, Italy and Spain covered acute and convalescent phases. In each case, the material was cDNA or gDNA derived from T cells, B-cell-depleted T cells, or PBMCs.

Source study methods: Researchers report that nucleated cell counts were estimated from reference gene primer amplification. Sequencing was performed with immunoSEQ multiplex PCR; in TCRdb, only in-frame clones are kept and a portion is missing. That table furnishes V, J and clone size, whereas the DNA furnished D and trimming. The sample has approximately 80,000 clones, 77% seen once; the top ten hold about 10%. CDR1 is SGHRS and CDR2 is YFSETQ in the germline V gene. The CDR3 is 14 residues long. Trimming removed 0 bases at V and 3 bases at J, with 6 bases between. This sequence was found in a human donor in a cohort sampled during active COVID-19. Material: peripheral blood. The gene calls are TRBV5-1 and TRBJ2-2; weak D call: TRBD2 (5 bases). The CDR3 region is CASSLGEYTGELFF. The CDR3 bases are TGCGCCAGCAGCTTGGGGGAGTACACCGGGGAGCTGTTTTTT. The variable domain in full, with the rest retrieved from reference TRBV5-1 and TRBJ2-2, is KAGVTQTPRYLIKTRGQQVTLSCSPISGHRSVSWYQQTPGQGLQFLFEYFSETQRNKGNFPGRFSGRQFSNSRSEMNVSTLELGDSALYLCASSLGEYTGELFFGEGSRLTVL.